A selection of T cell receptor beta chains follows, all from one sample in a study of blood T cells in healthy people across ages. MiXCR, run by TCRdb on the 5' RACE reads, gives a single entry per CDR3 protein. The data hold more than 700,000 distinct CDR3 sequences, with about 45% observed a single time. Sequencing was done on a sample of blood. The source of these receptors is an elderly man in good health. Both conserved end residues are part of each CDR3. D genes are given only for firm matches. Part of the rows lack a size; the others show once, few, many or a class for expanded clones.

J | V | size | D | DNA | CDR3
TRBJ1-2 | TRBV5-4 | once | - | TGTGCCAGCAGCAGGGTCCCACCAAGGACAGTTGATAATGGCTACACCTTC | CASSRVPPRTVDNGYTF
TRBJ2-1 | TRBV27 | once | - | TGTGCCAGCAGTTTAAAGTACCTTGATTACAATGAGCAGTTCTTC | CASSLKYLDYNEQFF
TRBJ2-5 | TRBV15 | - | - | TGTGCCACCAGCAGAGACCACCGGGACTACCAAGAGACCCAGTACTTC | CATSRDHRDYQETQYF
TRBJ2-7 | TRBV7-2 | few | TRBD1 | TGTGCCAGCAGCCCAAAGGCGAGGGACAGGGGTGATGAGCAGTACTTC | CASSPKARDRGDEQYF
TRBJ1-5 | TRBV28 | - | - | TGTGCCAGCAGACTCGGACGGTGGGGTGAGCAGCCCCAGCATTTT | CASRLGRWGEQPQHF
TRBJ1-2 | TRBV15 | - | TRBD1 | TGTGCCACCAGCAGAGCCAGGGGGTATGGCTACACCTTC | CATSRARGYGYTF
TRBJ1-2 | TRBV29-1 | many | TRBD1 | TGCAGCGTTGGGAAACAGGGGAACAACTATGGCTACACCTTC | CSVGKQGNNYGYTF
TRBJ2-1 | TRBV14 | once | - | TGTGCCAGCAGCCAAGTCGGACAGCCCAAACCATCCTACAATGAGCAGTTCTTC | CASSQVGQPKPSYNEQFF
TRBJ2-1 | TRBV12-3/TRBV12-4 | once | - | TGTGCCAGCAGTTTGAGGGGTCCCGGAAGCTCCTACAAGGAGCAGTTCTTC | CASSLRGPGSSYKEQFF
TRBJ2-7 | TRBV20-1 | - | - | TGCAGCGGCGGAGGGGCGGACTCCTACGAGCAGTACTTC | CSGGGADSYEQYF
TRBJ2-1 | TRBV2 | - | - | TGTGCCAGCAACCGGCAAAGATCCTACGAGCAGTTCTTC | CASNRQRSYEQFF
TRBJ2-7 | TRBV9 | few | - | TGTGCCAGCAGCGTAGGTAGAGTAGCCTACGAGCAGTACTTC | CASSVGRVAYEQYF
TRBJ2-5 | TRBV28 | many | TRBD2 | TGTGCCAGCAGTTTCCGCGGGGGTAGGGAGACCCAGTACTTC | CASSFRGGRETQYF
TRBJ1-1 | TRBV20-1 | - | TRBD1 | TGCAGTGGTTCGGGACAGCCCATGAACACTGAAGCTTTCTTT | CSGSGQPMNTEAFF
TRBJ2-5 | TRBV7-3 | once | - | TGTGCCAGCAGCTTAATAGATCAAGAGACCCAGTACTTC | CASSLIDQETQYF
TRBJ2-3 | TRBV5-1 | many | - | TGCGCCAGCAGCTCATATACACAAGGCACAGATACGCAGTATTTT | CASSSYTQGTDTQYF
TRBJ2-3 | TRBV7-2 | - | TRBD2 | TGTGCCAGCAGCAAGGGACTAGCGGATGGAGGGACAGATACGCAGTATTTT | CASSKGLADGGTDTQYF
TRBJ1-4 | TRBV12-3/TRBV12-4 | few | - | TGTGCCAGCAGTTTAGTTGGGGAAAAACTGTTTTTT | CASSLVGEKLFF
TRBJ1-5 | TRBV12-3/TRBV12-4 | once | - | TGTGCCAGCCAGAACAGCAACCATCAGCCCCAGCATTTT | CASQNSNHQPQHF
TRBJ2-7 | TRBV20-1 | many | TRBD1 | TGCAGTGCTAGAGATGGAGCCAGGGGGAGCGAGCAGTACTTC | CSARDGARGSEQYF
TRBJ2-7 | TRBV28 | - | - | TGTGCCAGCAGTTTACGGGGGAGCGGCTACGAGCAGTACTTC | CASSLRGSGYEQYF
TRBJ2-7 | TRBV7-9 | few | - | TGTGCCAGCAGCTCGCACAAATTAGGACAGAGGACGGGCGAGCAGTACTTC | CASSSHKLGQRTGEQYF
TRBJ2-7 | TRBV6-1 | few | - | TGTGCCATCAGAAGATGGAAGAGCTCCTACGAGCAGTACTTC | CAIRRWKSSYEQYF
TRBJ2-7 | TRBV9 | many | TRBD2 | TGTGCCAGCAGCGTAGCCGGGGGGAACTACGAGCAGTACTTC | CASSVAGGNYEQYF
TRBJ2-5 | TRBV6-4 | - | - | TGTGCCAGCAGTGACGGGGACCTGGGGACCCAGTACTTC | CASSDGDLGTQYF
TRBJ2-1 | TRBV5-1 | - | TRBD2 | TGCGCCAGCAGCTTGGAAGTTAGCGGGGGGTACAATGAGCAGTTCTTC | CASSLEVSGGYNEQFF
TRBJ2-1 | TRBV6-6 | - | TRBD1 | TGTGCCAGCAGTCACTCGGGACAGGGAGGAGAGAATGAGCAGTTCTTC | CASSHSGQGGENEQFF
TRBJ2-2 | TRBV7-9 | - | - | TGTGCCAGCCTGGAAGGGGGCACCGGGGAGCTGTTTTTT | CASLEGGTGELFF
TRBJ2-3 | TRBV7-3 | - | - | TGTGCCAGCAGCTTAGACACTCACACAGATACGCAGTATTTT | CASSLDTHTDTQYF
TRBJ1-1 | TRBV5-5 | once | - | TGTGCCAGCAGCGTGGCGACGGTTAACACTGAAGCTTTCTTT | CASSVATVNTEAFF
TRBJ2-7 | TRBV4-2 | - | - | TGTGCCAGCAGCCAAGGTCCCCTCGAGACAGGTATATCCTACGAGCAGTACTTC | CASSQGPLETGISYEQYF
TRBJ2-1 | TRBV20-1 | few | TRBD2 | TGCAGTGCTCTAGCGGGAGGGGGAGGGGGGCAGTTCTTC | CSALAGGGGGQFF
TRBJ2-3 | TRBV9 | few | TRBD1 | TGTGCCAGCAGCGTTAGACAGGGGATCACAGATACGCAGTATTTT | CASSVRQGITDTQYF
TRBJ1-2 | TRBV28 | - | - | TGTGCCAGCAGTTTGGACGGGAGGTATGGCTACACCTTC | CASSLDGRYGYTF
TRBJ1-3 | TRBV5-6 | - | TRBD1 | TGTGCCAGCAGCGATCTGGACAGGGAAGTTTTCGGAAACACCATATATTTT | CASSDLDREVFGNTIYF
TRBJ2-1 | TRBV29-1 | - | - | TGCAGCGTTGAAGGGTCGAGAAGCTCCTACAATGAGCAGTTCTTC | CSVEGSRSSYNEQFF
TRBJ2-1 | TRBV6-2/TRBV6-3 | - | TRBD2 | TGTGCCAGCAGTCCCCCGACTGGGAGGGGTGAGCAGTTCTTC | CASSPPTGRGEQFF
TRBJ2-7 | TRBV4-1 | few | TRBD2 | TGCGCCAGCAGCCAAGGACCAGGACTAGCGGACTACTCCTACGAGCAGTACTTC | CASSQGPGLADYSYEQYF
TRBJ2-3 | TRBV24-1 | - | TRBD2 | TGTGCCACCAGTGATTTCGCTAGCGGGAGGGCCGGGAATACGCAGTATTTT | CATSDFASGRAGNTQYF
TRBJ2-7 | TRBV28 | - | - | TGTGCCAGCGGGAAACCGGTCTACAATGAGCAGTACTTC | CASGKPVYNEQYF
TRBJ1-2 | TRBV6-2/TRBV6-3 | few | - | TGTGCCAGCAGATCGGGTGGTGACTATGGCTACACCTTC | CASRSGGDYGYTF
TRBJ1-2 | TRBV3-1 | - | TRBD1 | TGTGCCAGCAGCCCCCAGGGGGGACCCTATGGCTACACCTTC | CASSPQGGPYGYTF
TRBJ2-5 | TRBV2 | - | TRBD2 | TGTGCCAGCAGTAGGACTAGCTCCTCGGAGACCCAGTACTTC | CASSRTSSSETQYF
TRBJ2-2 | TRBV5-1 | - | - | TGCGCCAGCAGCTCCCGACTTATGCTCTACGCCGGGGAGCTGTTTTTT | CASSSRLMLYAGELFF
TRBJ2-3 | TRBV10-3 | - | - | TGTGCCATCAGTGGTATCAGGGACACAGATACGCGGTATTTT | CAISGIRDTDTRYF
TRBJ2-3 | TRBV21-1 | - | - | TGTGCCAGCAGCAAACCGGAAAGACGCACAGATACGCAGTATTTT | CASSKPERRTDTQYF
TRBJ1-2 | TRBV3-1 | few | - | TGTGCCAGCAGCCAAGTGCTCAGGGTCCCCTATGGCTACACCTTC | CASSQVLRVPYGYTF
TRBJ2-7 | TRBV29-1 | - | - | TGCAGCATCCGACTTAGTTACGAGCAGTACTTC | CSIRLSYEQYF
TRBJ2-3 | TRBV19 | - | TRBD2 | TGTGCCAGTAGTACCACTAGCGGGAGCTCCACAGATACGCAGTATTTT | CASSTTSGSSTDTQYF
TRBJ1-5 | TRBV12-3/TRBV12-4 | few | TRBD1 | TGTGCCAGCAGAGGACAGGGGGATGATCAGCCCCAGCATTTT | CASRGQGDDQPQHF
TRBJ1-2 | TRBV25-1 | - | - | TGTGCCAGCAGTGACCGGATCCCCGGCAGGGTCGGCGGCTACACCTTC | CASSDRIPGRVGGYTF
TRBJ2-1 | TRBV5-1 | - | TRBD1 | TGCGCCAGCATCCCCGGGACAGGGGGGTCTCATGAGCAGTTCTTC | CASIPGTGGSHEQFF
TRBJ2-5 | TRBV7-2 | many | TRBD2 | TGTGCCAGCAGCTTTCTTCGACTAGCGGGAGGTCAAGAGACCCAGTACTTC | CASSFLRLAGGQETQYF
TRBJ2-1 | TRBV21-1 | - | - | TGTACCAGCAGCAAAGAAGACAGGGTTACGACTTACAATGAGCAGTTCTTC | CTSSKEDRVTTYNEQFF
TRBJ2-7 | TRBV20-1 | - | - | TGCAGTGCTAGAGTATCCCGGAGGAATAGGTACGAGCAGTACTTC | CSARVSRRNRYEQYF
TRBJ2-1 | TRBV4-3 | - | TRBD2 | TGCGCCAGCAGCCCTAGCGGACCGACCAATGAGCAGTTCTTC | CASSPSGPTNEQFF